These T cell receptor beta chains were read from a single sample in a study of synovial regulatory T cells in juvenile arthritis. Only in-frame clones appear in the TCRdb table, and some are missing; sequencing was by immunoSEQ multiplex PCR. Here the sample table reports 2,500 to 3,000 clones. The specimen sequenced was Treg cells from the synovium. These receptors all come from a donor aged 2-35 years with juvenile idiopathic arthritis. Both conserved end residues are part of each CDR3. The order of the fields is V gene, clone size, J gene, CDR3 protein. A clone size is listed for some rows: how often the clone was seen (once, few, many), or a class if it is expanded.

v_call: TRBV9; clone_size: -; j_call: TRBJ2-1; cdr3_aa: CASSETGGKGVRYEQFF
v_call: TRBV5-1; clone_size: -; j_call: TRBJ1-1; cdr3_aa: CASSLGAVLTEAFF
v_call: TRBV10-1; clone_size: -; j_call: TRBJ2-3; cdr3_aa: CASSSEPTRTGGTQYF
v_call: TRBV28; clone_size: -; j_call: TRBJ2-7; cdr3_aa: CASRDRAYEQYF
v_call: TRBV29-1; clone_size: -; j_call: TRBJ1-2; cdr3_aa: CSVGSGVQYGYTF
v_call: TRBV10-3; clone_size: -; j_call: TRBJ2-7; cdr3_aa: CAITETGPHEQYF
v_call: TRBV7-2; clone_size: medium-sized; j_call: TRBJ1-5; cdr3_aa: CASSLAANQPQHF
v_call: TRBV19; clone_size: -; j_call: TRBJ1-1; cdr3_aa: CASSTRQGANTEAFF
v_call: TRBV7-2; clone_size: -; j_call: TRBJ2-3; cdr3_aa: CASSLSSGRTDTQYF
v_call: TRBV4-2; clone_size: medium-sized; j_call: TRBJ1-5; cdr3_aa: CASSQGPDRDNQPQHF
v_call: TRBV7-2; clone_size: medium-sized; j_call: TRBJ2-7; cdr3_aa: CASSLRSSEYSYEQYF
v_call: TRBV4-1; clone_size: -; j_call: TRBJ2-5; cdr3_aa: CASSQGRDLRQETQYF
v_call: TRBV6-5; clone_size: -; j_call: TRBJ2-3; cdr3_aa: CASSPDSSTDTQYF
v_call: TRBV6-6; clone_size: -; j_call: TRBJ2-1; cdr3_aa: CASSFPGTSNNEQFF
v_call: TRBV10-3; clone_size: -; j_call: TRBJ2-7; cdr3_aa: CATRAGQGAYEQYF
v_call: TRBV7-2; clone_size: -; j_call: TRBJ2-7; cdr3_aa: CASSLGGPYERYF
v_call: TRBV12-5; clone_size: -; j_call: TRBJ2-1; cdr3_aa: CASGLGQPIYNEQFF
v_call: TRBV6-6; clone_size: medium-sized; j_call: TRBJ1-2; cdr3_aa: CASLTPSGGYTF
v_call: TRBV4-1; clone_size: medium-sized; j_call: TRBJ1-6; cdr3_aa: CASSQTRDRGLNSPLHF
v_call: TRBV4-3; clone_size: -; j_call: TRBJ2-2; cdr3_aa: CASSQWGTGELFF
v_call: TRBV29-1; clone_size: -; j_call: TRBJ2-7; cdr3_aa: CSVRSGQGGRGRDEQYF
v_call: TRBV27; clone_size: -; j_call: TRBJ2-3; cdr3_aa: CASSYRTDTQYF
v_call: TRBV6-5; clone_size: -; j_call: TRBJ1-1; cdr3_aa: CASTWTGIPTEAFF
v_call: TRBV9; clone_size: medium-sized; j_call: TRBJ1-3; cdr3_aa: CASSVEVSGGTSGNTIYF
v_call: TRBV27; clone_size: -; j_call: TRBJ1-5; cdr3_aa: CASSPRPPSTGSRQPQHF
v_call: TRBV7-2; clone_size: -; j_call: TRBJ1-4; cdr3_aa: CASSLLAGTGNEKLFF
v_call: TRBV5-1; clone_size: -; j_call: TRBJ1-1; cdr3_aa: CASSHPEGARNTEAFF
v_call: TRBV19; clone_size: -; j_call: TRBJ2-7; cdr3_aa: CASSMAWGIRSPKVAYEQYF
v_call: TRBV6-5; clone_size: -; j_call: TRBJ2-1; cdr3_aa: CASQRVLSSYNEQFF
v_call: TRBV28; clone_size: -; j_call: TRBJ2-2; cdr3_aa: CASSLGNVDTGELFF
v_call: TRBV4-3; clone_size: -; j_call: TRBJ2-3; cdr3_aa: CASSQNIWGGTDTQYF
v_call: TRBV7-9; clone_size: medium-sized; j_call: TRBJ2-1; cdr3_aa: CASSRHRDEQFF
v_call: TRBV6-5; clone_size: -; j_call: TRBJ1-4; cdr3_aa: CASSWGANEKLFF
v_call: TRBV12-5; clone_size: -; j_call: TRBJ1-2; cdr3_aa: CASGLVQGAFYGYTF
v_call: TRBV2; clone_size: -; j_call: TRBJ2-6; cdr3_aa: CASSVDRGIGGANVLTF
v_call: TRBV29-1; clone_size: medium-sized; j_call: TRBJ2-3; cdr3_aa: CSVYVDTQYF
v_call: TRBV5-1; clone_size: -; j_call: TRBJ2-1; cdr3_aa: CASSGGDFSYNEQFF